The T cell receptor (beta chain) described here comes from a study of cytomegalovirus exposure and HLA in healthy donors (TCRdb year 2017). Background for the entire study: The 670 or so repertoires of the first cohort and the roughly 110 validation repertoires were produced on the same platform, according to a later analysis. The study combined high-throughput TCR immunosequencing, statistical association of individual TCRs with disease status, and machine learning to predict cytomegalovirus infection status. The aim of the study was to test whether cataloging public T cell receptors could identify signatures of past pathogen exposure. Along with the approximately 700-subject first cohort, a separate validation cohort of over a hundred different subjects was used.

Per the germline V gene (reference sequence), SGHNT is the CDR1 and YYREEE is the CDR2. The CDR3 starts with the cysteine, ends with the phenylalanine, and has 15 residues. The CDR3 DNA has 45 bases and is translated from base 1. V lost 4 bases and J lost 8 bases, and the count of bases not matched to a germline gene is 5. Donors formed part of the validation cohort, which comprised 120 or so subjects and was distinct from the first cohort of some 700 subjects. Library prep was done by the immunoSEQ multiplex PCR assay. As for the authors' bioinformatics: A statistical classification framework was built for diagnosing cytomegalovirus status from the catalog of TCR beta chain sequences. Drawn from immuneACCESS, this table holds only the in-frame rearrangements with V and J called that TCRdb kept. Clones are partly lost; checked studies trace under half to an unresolved V gene and leave the rest unexplained. V, J and clone size derive from that table, while D and trimming were established from the DNA sequence. A total of some 120,000 clones appear in this sample, around 92% of them only once. Around 3.1% of the sample is taken by the ten largest.

Beyond this particular receptor, the publication reports: While some public TCRs were present in many individuals, most TCR sequences turned up only very rarely across donors. In vitro tests confirmed that a few of the cytomegalovirus-associated TCR beta chains recognize cytomegalovirus antigens. According to the authors, the approach could potentially be generalized to other disease states and immunological phenotypes. A later analysis lacked HLA typing for the validation cohort, so it scored co-occurrence in that cohort across all 120 or so repertoires. Cytomegalovirus status was reported to be diagnosed by the classifier with high specificity and sensitivity in both the original and validation cohorts. A later analysis found that TCRs clustered in the first cohort also tended to co-occur in the 120 validation repertoires, with 94% of cluster scores above 0. The study gave a list of about 160 TCR beta chains associated with cytomegalovirus.

A remark on this clone: Its antigen is still unknown. Base-call qualities are not available, and no considerably larger clone is one nucleotide away.

This receptor chain uses TRBV5-4 and TRBJ1-6, with 11 bases matching TRBD1. The sequenced material came from PBMCs. The clonotype comes from a man aged 30 to 45 in good health and CMV-seronegative. Here the CDR3 is given as CASSLGQGADSPLHF. The DNA is TGTGCCAGCAGCCTAGGACAGGGGGCTGATTCACCCCTCCACTTT.